The 18 T cell receptor beta chains reported below all come from one sample, sequenced in a study of CD8+ T cells in alopecia areata. Treatment given: oral pan-JAK inhibitor, 5-10 mg twice daily. Extracted RNA was reverse transcribed, and the resulting cDNA served as sequencing template. The assay was immunoSEQ multiplex PCR, and TCRdb's table has in-frame clones only and misses some. The profile shows around 160,000 clones, roughly 60% of them singletons. This sample comprised CD4+ T cells sorted from blood, obtained at week 24, from a patient treated with tofacitinib. Receptors were obtained from a human donor with alopecia areata.

There are a few counts of this clone. This chain connects TRBV7-9 to TRBJ1-3, with 9 bases lining up with TRBD1. CDR1 and CDR2 from the germline V gene are SEHNR and FQNEAQ (reference sequence). The CDR3 has 15 amino acids. With V trimmed by 8 bases and J by 2 bases, 7 bases remained unmatched. CDR3 in DNA: TGTGCCAGCGAGGACAGGGGAATAACTGGAAACACCATATATTTT. Its protein is CASEDRGITGNTIYF.

The chain recombines TRBV27 with TRBJ1-3; tentative D call: TRBD1 (6 bases). This CDR3 comprises 14 residues. Germline V gives CDR1 MNHEY, CDR2 SMNVEV (reference sequence). V was cut by 2 bases and J by 3 bases, with 8 bases left in between. CDR3 loop: CASSLRGGGNTIYF. CDR3 in DNA: TGTGCCAGCAGTTTACGAGGGGGTGGAAACACCATATATTTT.

The chain links TRBV27 to TRBJ1-1; D call uncertain. In germline, CDR1 is MNHEY, CDR2 SMNVEV (reference sequence). V was cut by 2 bases and J by 2 bases, with 9 bases left in between. CDR3 length equals 14 residues. Here the CDR3 DNA reads TGTGCCAGCAGTTTACAACAGTTCAACACTGAAGCTTTCTTT. It is translated as CASSLQQFNTEAFF.

The chain recombines TRBV10-3 with TRBJ2-5; D not resolved. The CDR3 contains 11 residues. The V gene lost 6 bases and the J gene lost 3 bases, with 5 bases spanning the gap. The germline V gene encodes CDR1 ENHRY and CDR2 SYGVKD. The chain's CDR3 is CAIRNEETQYF. CDR3 coding DNA: TGTGCCATCAGAAATGAAGAGACCCAGTACTTC.

V is TRBV30 and J is TRBJ1-5; a possible D gene is TRBD1 (5 bases). The germline CDR1 and CDR2 sequences are GTSNPN and SVGIG (reference sequence). With 4 bases removed from V and 3 bases from J, the gap between germline ends came to 13 bases. This CDR3 spans 14 amino acids. CDR3 nucleotides: TGTGCCTGGAACTCGGGACCGAACAATCAGCCCCAGCATTTT. It is translated as CAWNSGPNNQPQHF.

The gene calls are TRBV10-3 and TRBJ1-5; a weak D match, TRBD1 (6 bases). From germline, CDR1 is ENHRY and CDR2 SYGVKD. The CDR3 runs to 14 residues. V shed 3 bases and J shed 6 bases, with 12 bases lying between them. CDR3 nucleotides: TGTGCCATCAGTGAAGGGGGGTTGTCTCAGCCCCAGCATTTT. Translation: CAISEGGLSQPQHF.

The rearrangement links TRBV18 to TRBJ1-1, with a weak D call TRBD1 (5 bases). V was shortened by 3 bases and J by 1 base, with 12 bases between the two germline ends. Germline CDR1 is KGHSH and CDR2 is LQKENI. This CDR3 spans 15 amino acids. The CDR3 loop reads CASSPLAGTNTEAFF. The CDR3, as DNA: TGTGCCAGCTCACCCCTGGCAGGGACGAACACTGAAGCTTTCTTT. The full variable domain, rest sourced from reference TRBV18 and TRBJ1-1, is NAGVMQNPRHLVRRRGQEARLRCSPMKGHSHVYWYRQLPEEGLKFMVYLQKENIIDESGMPKERFSAEFPKEGPSILRIQQVVRGDSAAYFCASSPLAGTNTEAFFGQGTRLTVV.

This chain connects TRBV29-1 to TRBJ1-6, with 7 positions matching TRBD1. Germline CDR1 reads SQVTM; CDR2 reads ANQGSEA. This CDR3 has 15 amino acids. Trimming at V came to 6 bases and at J to 5 bases, leaving 10 bases not matched to a gene. This CDR3 is CSVLTGIGDNSPLHF. The CDR3 DNA reads TGCAGCGTCCTGACAGGGATTGGGGATAATTCACCCCTCCACTTT.

J is TRBJ2-5 and V is TRBV5-4, with 7 bases matching TRBD1. V was pared by 3 bases and J by 4 bases, with 6 bases of the junction left unmatched. The CDR3 consists of 14 residues. Germline CDR1 is SGHNT and CDR2 is YYREEE (reference sequence). The DNA of the CDR3 is TGTGCCAGCAGCTCGACAGGGAGAGGAGAGACCCAGTACTTC. Protein sequence: CASSSTGRGETQYF.

The gene calls are TRBV15 and TRBJ2-2, with D possibly matching TRBD2 (5 bases). The length of the CDR3 is 15 residues. The V gene lost 3 bases and the J gene lost 7 bases, with 15 bases spanning the gap. CDR1 LNHNV and CDR2 YYDKDF come from the germline V gene (reference sequence). The CDR3 coding sequence is TGTGCCACCAGCAGTGAAAGAGGGATCGGCGGGGAGCTGTTTTTT. Translating gives CATSSERGIGGELFF.

The table lists this clone with a few counts. The chain joins TRBV2 to TRBJ1-2; no definite D call. CDR3 length: 13 amino acids. Trimming stripped 5 bases from V and 4 bases from J, with 11 bases between. Germline lookup yields CDR1 SNHLY and CDR2 FYNNEI. CDR3 DNA sequence: TGTGCCAGCAGTCGAGGGCTGAGCTATGGCTACACCTTC. Its translation: CASSRGLSYGYTF.

This clone has only one observation. The chain recombines TRBV6-1 with TRBJ1-4; 7 bases agree with TRBD1. The CDR3 is 13 amino acids. From germline, CDR1 is MNHNS and CDR2 SASEGT. V was clipped by 7 bases and J by 4 bases; unmatched bases: 3. In DNA, the CDR3 is TGTGCCAGCACACAGGGGCGTAATGAAAAACTGTTTTTT. Protein: CASTQGRNEKLFF.

This clone was counted between two and nine times. V gene TRBV14 combines with J gene TRBJ2-2; D gene uncertain. The V end lost 5 bases, the J end lost 4 bases, and 17 bases lay between the germline ends. The CDR3 totals 16 residues. CDR1 is SGHDN and CDR2 is FVKESK in the germline V gene. This CDR3 reads CASSFLGSYSTGELFF. The DNA for the CDR3 is TGTGCCAGCAGCTTTCTCGGCAGCTACAGCACCGGGGAGCTGTTTTTT.

The chain joins TRBV30 to TRBJ1-2; no reliable D call. The length of the CDR3 is 9 residues. From germline, CDR1 is GTSNPN and CDR2 SVGIG (reference sequence). Trimming shortened V by 7 bases and J by 8 bases, and 8 bases separated the two germline ends. The CDR3, as DNA: TGTGCCTTGGAGAGGGGCTACACCTTC. It is translated as CALERGYTF.

This rearrangement joins TRBV2 to TRBJ1-6; perhaps TRBD1 as D (6 bases). With 5 bases removed from V and 7 bases from J, the gap between germline ends came to 18 bases. This CDR3 is 16 amino acids long. Germline values: CDR1 SNHLY, CDR2 FYNNEI. The CDR3 DNA follows: TGTGCCAGCAGTCTAAGCAGGGGTTCGGGGAATTCACCCCTCCACTTT. Amino acid sequence: CASSLSRGSGNSPLHF.

V and J are TRBV11-2 and TRBJ2-5; 10 bases match TRBD2. Unmatched junction bases numbered 8, after V lost 3 bases and J lost 4 bases. This CDR3 is built from 16 residues. CDR1 and CDR2 (germline): SGHAT, FQNNGV. The CDR3 DNA follows: TGTGCCAGCAGCTTTGCTAGCGGGGGCAATGGAGAGACCCAGTACTTC. Translation: CASSFASGGNGETQYF.

Written as DNA, the CDR3 is TGCGCCAGCAGCTTGGTAGGGGACAATGAAAAACTGTTTTTT. This translates into CASSLVGDNEKLFF. This chain links TRBV5-1 with TRBJ1-4; D is possibly TRBD1 (5 bases). The V end was cut by 0 bases, the J end by 5 bases, with 8 bases between. Per the germline V gene, CDR1 is SGHRS and CDR2 is YFSETQ. The length of the CDR3 is 14 residues.

This chain's CDR3 is CSVPPPGRSYEQYF. CDR3 nucleotide sequence: TGCAGCGTCCCTCCTCCAGGCAGGTCCTACGAGCAGTACTTC. The rearrangement joins TRBV29-1 to TRBJ2-7; D remains unclear. The CDR3 is 14 amino acids. The V gene lost 6 bases and the J gene lost 1 base, with 16 bases spanning the gap. CDR1 and CDR2 from the germline V gene are SQVTM and ANQGSEA.